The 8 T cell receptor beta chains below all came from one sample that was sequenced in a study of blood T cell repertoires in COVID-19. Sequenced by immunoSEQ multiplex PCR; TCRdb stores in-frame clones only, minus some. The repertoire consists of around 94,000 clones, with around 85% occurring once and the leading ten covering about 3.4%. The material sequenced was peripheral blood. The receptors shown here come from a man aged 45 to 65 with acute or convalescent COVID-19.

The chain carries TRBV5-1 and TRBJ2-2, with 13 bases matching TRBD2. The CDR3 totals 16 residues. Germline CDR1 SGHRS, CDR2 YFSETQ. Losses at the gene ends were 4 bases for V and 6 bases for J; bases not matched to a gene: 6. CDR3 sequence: CASSTRTSGGSGELFF. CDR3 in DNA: TGCGCCAGCAGCACGAGGACTAGCGGGGGTTCCGGGGAGCTGTTTTTT.

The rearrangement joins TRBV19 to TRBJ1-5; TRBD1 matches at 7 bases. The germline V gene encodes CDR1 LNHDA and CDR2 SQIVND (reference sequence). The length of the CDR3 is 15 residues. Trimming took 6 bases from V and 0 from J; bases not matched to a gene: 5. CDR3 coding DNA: TGTGCCAGTAGCCAGGGGGATTATAGCAATCAGCCCCAGCATTTT. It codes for CASSQGDYSNQPQHF.

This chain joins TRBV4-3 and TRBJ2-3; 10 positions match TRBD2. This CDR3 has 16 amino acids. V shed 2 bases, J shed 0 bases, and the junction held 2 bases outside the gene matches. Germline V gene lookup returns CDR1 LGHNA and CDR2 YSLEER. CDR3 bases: TGCGCCAGCAGCCAAACAGCGGGAGGGAGCACAGATACGCAGTATTTT. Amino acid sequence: CASSQTAGGSTDTQYF.

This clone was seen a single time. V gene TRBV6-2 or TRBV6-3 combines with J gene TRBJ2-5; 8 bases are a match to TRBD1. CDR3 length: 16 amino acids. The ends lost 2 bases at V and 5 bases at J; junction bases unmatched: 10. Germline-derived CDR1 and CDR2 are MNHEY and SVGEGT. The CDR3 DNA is TGTGCCAGCAGTTACGACGGACAGGGAGTGTGGGAGACCCAGTACTTC. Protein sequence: CASSYDGQGVWETQYF.

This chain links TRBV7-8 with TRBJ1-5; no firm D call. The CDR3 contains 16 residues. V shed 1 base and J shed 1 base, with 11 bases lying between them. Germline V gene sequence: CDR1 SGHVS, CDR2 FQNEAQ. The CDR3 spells CASSLVPGGSNQPQHF. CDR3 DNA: TGTGCCAGCAGCTTAGTGCCAGGAGGAAGCAATCAGCCCCAGCATTTT.

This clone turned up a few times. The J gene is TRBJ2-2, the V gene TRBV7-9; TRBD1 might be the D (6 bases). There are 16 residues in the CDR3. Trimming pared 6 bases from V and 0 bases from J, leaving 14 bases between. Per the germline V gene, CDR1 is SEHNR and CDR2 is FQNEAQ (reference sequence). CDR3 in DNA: TGTGCCAGCAGTCCTACCGACAGGACGAACACCGGGGAGCTGTTTTTT. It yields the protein CASSPTDRTNTGELFF.

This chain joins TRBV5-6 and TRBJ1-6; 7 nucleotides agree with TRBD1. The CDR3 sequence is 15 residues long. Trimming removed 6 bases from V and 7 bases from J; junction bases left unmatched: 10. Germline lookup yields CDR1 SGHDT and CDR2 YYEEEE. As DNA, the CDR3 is TGTGCCAGCAACCCAGGGGGAATTGAAAATTCACCCCTCCACTTT. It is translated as CASNPGGIENSPLHF.

CDR3: CATARDSQNTEAFF. The CDR3, as DNA: TGTGCCACCGCCAGGGACAGCCAAAACACTGAAGCTTTCTTT. This chain joins TRBV10-3 and TRBJ1-1; 7 bases line up with TRBD1. The junction had 10 bases not matched to a gene; V was cut back by 10 bases and J by 2 bases. Germline V gives CDR1 ENHRY, CDR2 SYGVKD. The CDR3 covers 14 residues.